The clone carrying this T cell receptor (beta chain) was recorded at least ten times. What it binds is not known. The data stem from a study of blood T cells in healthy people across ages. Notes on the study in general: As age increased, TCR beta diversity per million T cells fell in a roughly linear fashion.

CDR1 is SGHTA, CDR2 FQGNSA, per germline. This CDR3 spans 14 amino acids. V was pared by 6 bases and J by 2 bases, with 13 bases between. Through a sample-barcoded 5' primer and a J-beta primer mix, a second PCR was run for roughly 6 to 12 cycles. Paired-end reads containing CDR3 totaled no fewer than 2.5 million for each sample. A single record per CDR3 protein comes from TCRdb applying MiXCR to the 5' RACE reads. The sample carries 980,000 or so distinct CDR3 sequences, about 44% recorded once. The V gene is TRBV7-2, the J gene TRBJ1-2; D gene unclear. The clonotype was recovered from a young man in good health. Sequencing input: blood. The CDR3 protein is CASRGPGLNYGYTF. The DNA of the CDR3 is TGTGCCAGCAGAGGTCCCGGACTAAACTATGGCTACACCTTC.